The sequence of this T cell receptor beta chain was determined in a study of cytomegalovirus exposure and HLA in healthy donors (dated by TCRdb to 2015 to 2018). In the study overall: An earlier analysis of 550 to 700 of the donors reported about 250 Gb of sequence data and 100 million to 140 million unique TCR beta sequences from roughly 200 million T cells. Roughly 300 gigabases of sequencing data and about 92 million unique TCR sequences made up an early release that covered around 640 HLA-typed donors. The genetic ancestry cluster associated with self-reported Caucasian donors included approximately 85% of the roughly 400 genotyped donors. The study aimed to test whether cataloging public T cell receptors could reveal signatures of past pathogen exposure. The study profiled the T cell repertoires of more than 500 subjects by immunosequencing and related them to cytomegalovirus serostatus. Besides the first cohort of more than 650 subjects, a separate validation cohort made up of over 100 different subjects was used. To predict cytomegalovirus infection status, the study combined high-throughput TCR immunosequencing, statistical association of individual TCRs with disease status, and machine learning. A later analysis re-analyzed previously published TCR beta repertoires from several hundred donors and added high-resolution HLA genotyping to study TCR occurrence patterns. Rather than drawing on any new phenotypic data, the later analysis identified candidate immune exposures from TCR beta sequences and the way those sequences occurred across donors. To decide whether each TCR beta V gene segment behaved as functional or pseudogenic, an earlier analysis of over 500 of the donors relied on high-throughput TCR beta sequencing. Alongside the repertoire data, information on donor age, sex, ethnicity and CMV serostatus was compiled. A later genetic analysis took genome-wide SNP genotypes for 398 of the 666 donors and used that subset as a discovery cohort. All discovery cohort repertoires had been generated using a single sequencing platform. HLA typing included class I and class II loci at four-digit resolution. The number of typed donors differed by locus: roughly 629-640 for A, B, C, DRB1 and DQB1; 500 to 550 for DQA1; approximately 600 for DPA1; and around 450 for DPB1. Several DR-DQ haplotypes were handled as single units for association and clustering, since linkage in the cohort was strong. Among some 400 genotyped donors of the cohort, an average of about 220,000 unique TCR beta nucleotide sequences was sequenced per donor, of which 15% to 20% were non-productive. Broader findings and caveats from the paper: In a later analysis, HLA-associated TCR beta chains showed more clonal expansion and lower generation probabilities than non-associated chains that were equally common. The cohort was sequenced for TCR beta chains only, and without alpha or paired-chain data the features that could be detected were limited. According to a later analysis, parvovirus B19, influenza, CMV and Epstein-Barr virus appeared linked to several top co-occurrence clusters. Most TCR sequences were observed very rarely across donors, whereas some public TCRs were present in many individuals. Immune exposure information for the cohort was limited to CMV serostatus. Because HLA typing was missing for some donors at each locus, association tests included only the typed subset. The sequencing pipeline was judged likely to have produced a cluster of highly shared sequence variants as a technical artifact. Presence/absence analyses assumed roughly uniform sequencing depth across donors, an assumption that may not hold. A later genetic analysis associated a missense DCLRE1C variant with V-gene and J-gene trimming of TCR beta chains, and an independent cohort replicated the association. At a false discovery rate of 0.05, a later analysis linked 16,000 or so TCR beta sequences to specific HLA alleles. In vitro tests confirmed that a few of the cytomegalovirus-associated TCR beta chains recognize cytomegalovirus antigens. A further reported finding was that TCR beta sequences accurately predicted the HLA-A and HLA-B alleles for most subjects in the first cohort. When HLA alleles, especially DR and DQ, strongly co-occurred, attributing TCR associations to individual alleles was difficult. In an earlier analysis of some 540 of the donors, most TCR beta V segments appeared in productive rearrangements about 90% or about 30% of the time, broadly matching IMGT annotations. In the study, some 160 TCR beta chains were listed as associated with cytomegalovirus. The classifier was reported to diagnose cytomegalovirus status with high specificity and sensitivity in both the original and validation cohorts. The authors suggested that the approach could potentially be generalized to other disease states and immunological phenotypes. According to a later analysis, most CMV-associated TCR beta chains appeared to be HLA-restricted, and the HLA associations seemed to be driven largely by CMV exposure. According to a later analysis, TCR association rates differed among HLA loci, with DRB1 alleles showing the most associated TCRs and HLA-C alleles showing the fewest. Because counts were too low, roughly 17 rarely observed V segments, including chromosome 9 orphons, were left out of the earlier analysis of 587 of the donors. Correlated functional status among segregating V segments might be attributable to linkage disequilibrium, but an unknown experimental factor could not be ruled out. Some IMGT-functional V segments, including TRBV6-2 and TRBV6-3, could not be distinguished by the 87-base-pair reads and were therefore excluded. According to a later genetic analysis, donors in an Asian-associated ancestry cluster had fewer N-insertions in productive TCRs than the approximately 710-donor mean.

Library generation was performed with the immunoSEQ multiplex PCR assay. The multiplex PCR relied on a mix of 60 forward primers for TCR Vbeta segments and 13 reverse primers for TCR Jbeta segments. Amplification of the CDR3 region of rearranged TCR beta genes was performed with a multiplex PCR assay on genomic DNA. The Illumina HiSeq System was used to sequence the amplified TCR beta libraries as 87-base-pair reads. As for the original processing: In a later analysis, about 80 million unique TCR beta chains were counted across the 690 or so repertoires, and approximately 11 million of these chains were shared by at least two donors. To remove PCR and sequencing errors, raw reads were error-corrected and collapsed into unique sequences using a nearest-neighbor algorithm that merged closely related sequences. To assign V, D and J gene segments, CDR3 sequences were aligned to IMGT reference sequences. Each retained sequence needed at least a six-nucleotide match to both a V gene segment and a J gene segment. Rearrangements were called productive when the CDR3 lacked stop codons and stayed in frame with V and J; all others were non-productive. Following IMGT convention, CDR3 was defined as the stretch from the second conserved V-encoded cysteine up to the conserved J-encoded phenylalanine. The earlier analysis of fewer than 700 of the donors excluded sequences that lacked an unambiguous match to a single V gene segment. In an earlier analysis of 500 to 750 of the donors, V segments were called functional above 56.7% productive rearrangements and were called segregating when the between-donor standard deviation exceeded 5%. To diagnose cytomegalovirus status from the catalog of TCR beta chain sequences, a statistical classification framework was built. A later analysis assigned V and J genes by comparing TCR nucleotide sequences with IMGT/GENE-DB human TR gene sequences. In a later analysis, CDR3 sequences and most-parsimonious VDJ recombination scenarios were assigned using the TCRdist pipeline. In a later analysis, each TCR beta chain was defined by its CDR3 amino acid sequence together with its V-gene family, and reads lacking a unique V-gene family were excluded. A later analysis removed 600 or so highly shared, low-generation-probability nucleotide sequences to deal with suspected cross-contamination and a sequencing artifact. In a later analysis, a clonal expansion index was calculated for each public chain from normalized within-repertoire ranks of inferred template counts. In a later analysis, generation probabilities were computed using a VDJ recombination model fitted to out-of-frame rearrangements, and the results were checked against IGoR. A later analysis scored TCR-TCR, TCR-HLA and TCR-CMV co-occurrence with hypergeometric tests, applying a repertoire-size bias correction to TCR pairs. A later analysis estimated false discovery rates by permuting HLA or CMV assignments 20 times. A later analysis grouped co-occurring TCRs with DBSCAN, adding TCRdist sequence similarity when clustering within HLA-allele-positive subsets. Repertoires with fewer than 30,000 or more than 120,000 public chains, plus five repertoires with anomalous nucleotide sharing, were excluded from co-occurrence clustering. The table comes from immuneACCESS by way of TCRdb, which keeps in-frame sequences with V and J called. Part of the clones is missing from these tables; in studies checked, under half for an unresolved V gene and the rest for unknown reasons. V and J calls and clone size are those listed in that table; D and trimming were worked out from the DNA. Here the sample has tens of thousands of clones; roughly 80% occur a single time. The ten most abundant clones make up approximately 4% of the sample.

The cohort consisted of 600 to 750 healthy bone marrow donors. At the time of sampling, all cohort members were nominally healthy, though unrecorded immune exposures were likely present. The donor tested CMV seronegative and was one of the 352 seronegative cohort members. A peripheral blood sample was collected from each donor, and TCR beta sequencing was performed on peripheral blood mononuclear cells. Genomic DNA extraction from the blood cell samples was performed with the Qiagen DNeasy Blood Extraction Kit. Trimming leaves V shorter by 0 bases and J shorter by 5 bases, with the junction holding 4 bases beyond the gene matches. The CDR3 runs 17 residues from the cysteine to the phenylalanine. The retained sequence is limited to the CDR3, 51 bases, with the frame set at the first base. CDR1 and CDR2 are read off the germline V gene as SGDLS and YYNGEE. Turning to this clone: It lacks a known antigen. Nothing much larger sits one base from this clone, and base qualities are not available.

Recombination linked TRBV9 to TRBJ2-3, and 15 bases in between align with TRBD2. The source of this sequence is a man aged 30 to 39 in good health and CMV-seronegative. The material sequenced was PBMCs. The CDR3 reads CASSVGTSGRVKDTQYF. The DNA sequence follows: TGTGCCAGCAGCGTAGGGACTAGCGGGAGGGTAAAAGATACGCAGTATTTT.